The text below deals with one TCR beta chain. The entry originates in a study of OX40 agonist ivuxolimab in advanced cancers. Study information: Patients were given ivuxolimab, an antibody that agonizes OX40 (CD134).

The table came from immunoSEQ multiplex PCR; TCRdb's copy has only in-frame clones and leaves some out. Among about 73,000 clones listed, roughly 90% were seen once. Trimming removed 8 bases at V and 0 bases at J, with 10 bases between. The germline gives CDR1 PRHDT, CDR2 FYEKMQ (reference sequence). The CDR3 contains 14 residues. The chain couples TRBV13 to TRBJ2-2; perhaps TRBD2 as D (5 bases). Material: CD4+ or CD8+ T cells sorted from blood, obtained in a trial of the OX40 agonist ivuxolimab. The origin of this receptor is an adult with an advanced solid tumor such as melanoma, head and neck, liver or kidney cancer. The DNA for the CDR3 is TGTGCCAGCCGGGGAGCGGCGAACACCGGGGAGCTGTTTTTT. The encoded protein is CASRGAANTGELFF.